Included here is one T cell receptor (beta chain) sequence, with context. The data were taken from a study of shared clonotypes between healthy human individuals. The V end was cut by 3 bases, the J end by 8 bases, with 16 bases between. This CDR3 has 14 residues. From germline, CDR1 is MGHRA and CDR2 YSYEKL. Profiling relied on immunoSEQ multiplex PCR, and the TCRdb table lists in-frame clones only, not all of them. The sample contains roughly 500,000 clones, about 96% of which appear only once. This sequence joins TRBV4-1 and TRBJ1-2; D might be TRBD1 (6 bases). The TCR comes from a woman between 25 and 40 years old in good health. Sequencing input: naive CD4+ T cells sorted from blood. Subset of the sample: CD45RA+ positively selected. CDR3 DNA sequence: TGCGCCAGCAGCCAGGGAGGGGGGGCGAGAGGCTACACCTTC. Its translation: CASSQGGGARGYTF.